This T cell receptor (beta chain) was documented in a study of cytomegalovirus exposure and HLA in healthy donors. Study-level points and caveats: Rarity marked most TCR sequences, yet some public TCRs occurred in many donors.

The PCR was carried out with 60 Vbeta primers and 13 Jbeta primers. Libraries were prepared by immunoSEQ multiplex PCR; TCRdb keeps only in-frame clonotypes and omits some of them. The data hold about 200,000 clones, with approximately 79% observed a single time. CDR1 ENHRY and CDR2 SYGVKD come from the germline V gene. The ends were cut back, 4 bases at V and 0 bases at J, with 10 bases in the middle. This CDR3 spans 15 amino acids. With respect to this clone: What it recognizes is unknown.

The J gene is TRBJ2-1, the V gene TRBV10-3, with D perhaps TRBD1 (6 bases). The sample was PBMCs. This receptor was taken from a man aged 45 to 65 in good health and CMV-seronegative. The CDR3 protein is CAISGTVSSYNEQFF. CDR3 coding DNA: TGTGCCATCAGTGGGACAGTGAGCTCCTACAATGAGCAGTTCTTC.